The entry that follows covers one T cell receptor (beta chain) sequence. This record comes from a study of control samples from healthy donors and cancer patients. V was trimmed by 5 bases and J by 9 bases, leaving 23 bases between them. This CDR3 has 17 amino acids. Data came from immunoSEQ multiplex PCR; TCRdb stores just in-frame clones and leaves some out. The sample holds more than 20,000 clones, approximately 91% seen once. This clonotype originated in a man aged 50-59 years with lung cancer. The sequencing sample was made of PBMCs. V gene TRBV6-7 combines with J gene TRBJ1-6, with D uncertain. TRBV6-7 is recorded as an ORF, its role being uncertain. The CDR3 region has the DNA TGTGCCAGCAGTCGTATGTGGACGGCCGCCTGGTGTTCACCCCTCCACTTT. Encoded protein: CASSRMWTAAWCSPLHF.